The 17 T cell receptor beta chains below come from one sample, sequenced in a study of cytomegalovirus exposure and HLA in healthy donors. With 60 Vbeta and 13 Jbeta primers, the PCR was carried out. Assay used: immunoSEQ multiplex PCR; TCRdb lists only in-frame clones, some missing. The data contain about 50,000 clones, roughly 75% of them seen just once; the ten biggest clones take up approximately 7.7%. The sample taken for sequencing was PBMCs. The receptors were gathered from a man aged 25 to 40 in good health and CMV-seropositive.

The chain employs TRBV10-1 and TRBJ2-2; 7 positions agree with TRBD1. The CDR3 length is 16 residues. The V gene end was trimmed by 2 bases and the J gene end by 0 bases; junction bases not matched to a gene: 3. The germline V gene encodes CDR1 WNHNN and CDR2 SYGVQD (reference sequence). In DNA, the CDR3 is TGCGCCAGCAGTGAGCCGGGACAGTCGAACACCGGGGAGCTGTTTTTT. It translates to CASSEPGQSNTGELFF.

This clone has more than one count but fewer than ten. The chain joins TRBV2 to TRBJ1-1; weak D call: TRBD1 (5 bases). Germline V lookup: CDR1 SNHLY, CDR2 FYNNEI. V dropped 9 bases and J dropped 3 bases, with 11 bases sitting between them. The CDR3 loop spans 12 amino acids. The chain's CDR3 is CASSRGDTEAFF. The CDR3 coding sequence is TGTGCCAGTTCCCGGGGGGACACTGAAGCTTTCTTT.

The genes are TRBV13 and TRBJ1-6, with TRBD1 as a possible D gene (6 bases). V was clipped by 5 bases and J by 5 bases, with 13 bases between them. CDR1 and CDR2 (germline): PRHDT, FYEKMQ (reference sequence). The CDR3 length is 15 residues. The CDR3 loop reads CASSVWTENNSPLHF. The CDR3 coding sequence is TGTGCCAGCAGCGTGTGGACAGAGAATAATTCACCCCTCCACTTT.

This chain uses TRBV6-1 with TRBJ1-1; TRBD1 is a possible D gene (6 bases). The CDR3 is 14 amino acids. Germline assignment: CDR1 MNHNS and CDR2 SASEGT. Trimming took 3 bases from V and 5 from J, leaving 13 bases between them. DNA of the CDR3: TGTGCCAGCAGTGAGACAGGTCGTAATACTGAAGCTTTCTTT. Its protein product is CASSETGRNTEAFF.

This sequence joins TRBV6-1 and TRBJ2-3; 9 nucleotides match TRBD2. This CDR3 spans 15 amino acids. The J segment lost 5 bases and the V segment lost 3 bases, leaving 6 bases of the junction unmatched. CDR1 and CDR2 from the germline V gene are MNHNS and SASEGT. CDR3 bases: TGTGCCAGCAGTGACCAGCGGGGGGTATTAGATACGCAGTATTTT. Amino acids: CASSDQRGVLDTQYF.

This clone came up a few times. The genes are TRBV9 and TRBJ2-7; the match to TRBD1 covers 9 bases. CDR3 size: 13 residues. Losses at the gene ends were 3 bases for V and 2 bases for J; bases not matched to a gene: 0. The V gene's germline CDR1 is SGDLS and CDR2 YYNGEE. CDR3 in amino acids: CASSGQGAYEQYF. For the CDR3, the DNA is TGTGCCAGCAGCGGACAGGGGGCCTACGAGCAGTACTTC. The full variable domain, with the rest looked up from reference TRBV9 and TRBJ2-7, is DSGVTQTPKHLITATGQRVTLRCSPRSGDLSVYWYQQSLDQGLQFLIQYYNGEERAKGNILERFSAQQFPDLHSELNLSSLELGDSALYFCASSGQGAYEQYFGPGTRLTVT.

The chain joins TRBV13 to TRBJ2-1; a weak D match, TRBD2 (7 bases). Deletions cut 5 bases from V and 0 bases from J, with 14 bases between. CDR3 length: 16 residues. CDR1 and CDR2 (germline): PRHDT, FYEKMQ (reference sequence). CDR3 DNA: TGTGCCAGCAGCGCACCGGGGGGCAACTCCTACAATGAGCAGTTCTTC. Translating gives CASSAPGGNSYNEQFF.

This sequence joins TRBV2 and TRBJ1-6; D unresolved. Trimming stripped 6 bases from V and 0 bases from J, with 12 bases between. Germline-derived CDR1 and CDR2 are SNHLY and FYNNEI. The CDR3 totals 16 residues. For the CDR3, the DNA is TGTGCCAGCAGCCCCTGGGAGAGCTCCTATAATTCACCCCTCCACTTT. Its translation: CASSPWESSYNSPLHF.

The chain carries TRBV28 and TRBJ1-2; the D gene is possibly TRBD1 (5 bases). CDR1 is MDHEN, CDR2 SYDVKM, per germline. This CDR3 comprises 12 residues. Trimming removed 4 bases from V and 8 bases from J, with 11 bases in between. This CDR3 is CASSSGSKGYTF. Written as DNA, the CDR3 is TGTGCCAGCAGTTCAGGGTCGAAGGGCTACACCTTC.

The chain is built from TRBV27 and TRBJ1-6; D call uncertain. The CDR3 loop spans 12 amino acids. The germline V gene encodes CDR1 MNHEY and CDR2 SMNVEV (reference sequence). V lost 3 bases to trimming and J lost 10 bases, with 7 bases between them. The CDR3 nucleotides read TGTGCCAGCAGTTTTCTCTTGTCACCCCTCCACTTT. Amino acids: CASSFLLSPLHF.

This rearrangement joins TRBV6-5 to TRBJ2-7; TRBD2 aligns across 14 bases. The CDR3 totals 15 residues. J gave up 4 bases and V 2 bases, and 1 base lay outside the gene matches. Germline V gene data show CDR1 as MNHEY and CDR2 as SVGAGI. The CDR3 here is CASSYGTSGGYEQYF. The CDR3 coding sequence is TGTGCCAGCAGTTACGGGACTAGCGGGGGTTACGAGCAGTACTTC.

The chain recombines TRBV21-1 with TRBJ1-2; TRBD1 reflects the table's D call only, with no check against the DNA. TRBV21-1 is a pseudogene segment. This CDR3 contains 14 residues. The CDR3, as DNA: TGTGCCAGCAGCCTCCGGGCAGGGTTCTATGGCTACACCTTC. Its translation: CASSLRAGFYGYTF.

This chain connects TRBV7-6 to TRBJ2-3; TRBD2 matches 15 bases. J was trimmed by 4 bases and V by 0 bases; bases with no gene match: 14. The CDR3 totals 21 residues. The V gene's germline CDR1 is SGHVS and CDR2 FNYEAQ. The CDR3 is CASSLAPGTSGGLSFADTQYF. The CDR3, as DNA: TGTGCCAGCAGCTTAGCCCCGGGGACTAGCGGGGGGCTGAGTTTTGCAGATACGCAGTATTTT.

Comment on this clone: Distinct nucleotide sequences in the sample also encode this CDR3. The V gene is TRBV7-6, the J gene TRBJ2-5; 14 positions agree with TRBD2. Germline lookup yields CDR1 SGHVS and CDR2 FNYEAQ. J lost 2 bases, V lost 5 bases, and 4 bases had no gene match. The CDR3 covers 16 residues. CDR3 residues: CASSLTSGGVQETQYF. The CDR3, as DNA: TGTGCCAGCAGCCTGACTAGCGGGGGGGTTCAAGAGACCCAGTACTTC.

This clone was seen a handful of times. The chain recombines TRBV5-1 with TRBJ2-3, with 8 nucleotides matching TRBD2. The germline CDR1 and CDR2 sequences are SGHRS and YFSETQ. Losses at the gene ends were 5 bases for V and 4 bases for J; bases not matched to a gene: 6. CDR3 length: 14 amino acids. The CDR3 coding sequence is TGCGCCAGCAGGCGGCGGGGGGAGTCAGATACGCAGTATTTT. This codes for CASRRRGESDTQYF.

The V and J genes are TRBV4-1 and TRBJ2-2, with 9 bases aligning to TRBD1. Losses at the gene ends were 10 bases for V and 4 bases for J; bases not matched to a gene: 10. There are 15 residues in the CDR3. Per the germline V gene, CDR1 is MGHRA and CDR2 is YSYEKL. CDR3 residues: CATNIGTGTTGELFF. CDR3 nucleotide sequence: TGCGCCACCAATATAGGGACAGGGACCACCGGGGAGCTGTTTTTT.

Remarks on this clone: A junction boundary mismatches the germline segment, possibly from a read error. At the DNA level, this CDR3 is encoded by other sequences in the same sample as well. The chain uses TRBV5-1 and TRBJ2-3, with a possible D match to TRBD2 (6 bases). Per germline, CDR1 SGHRS and CDR2 YFSETQ. This CDR3 has 15 amino acids. The CDR3 spells CASSLELETGTPGDF. CDR3 in DNA: TGCGCCAGCAGCTTGGAGCTTGAAACTGGGACTCCCGGGGATTTT.